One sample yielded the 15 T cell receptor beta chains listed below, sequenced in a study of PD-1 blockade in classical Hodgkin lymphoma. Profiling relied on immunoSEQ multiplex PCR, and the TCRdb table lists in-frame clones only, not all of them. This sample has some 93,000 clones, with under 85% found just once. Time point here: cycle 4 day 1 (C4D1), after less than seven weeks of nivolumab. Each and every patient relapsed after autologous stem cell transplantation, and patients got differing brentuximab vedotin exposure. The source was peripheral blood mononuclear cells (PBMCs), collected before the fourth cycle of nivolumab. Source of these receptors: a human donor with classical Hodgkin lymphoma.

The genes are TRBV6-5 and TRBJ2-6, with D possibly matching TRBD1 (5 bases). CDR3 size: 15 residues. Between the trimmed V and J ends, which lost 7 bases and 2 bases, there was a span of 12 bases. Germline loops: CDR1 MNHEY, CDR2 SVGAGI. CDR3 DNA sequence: TGTGCCAGCACCCGACAGTATCCTGGGGCCAACGTCCTGACTTTC. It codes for CASTRQYPGANVLTF.

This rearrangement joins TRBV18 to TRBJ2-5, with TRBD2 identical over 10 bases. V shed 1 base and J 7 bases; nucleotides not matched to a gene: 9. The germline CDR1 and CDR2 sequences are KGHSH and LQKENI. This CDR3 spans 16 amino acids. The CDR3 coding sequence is TGTGCCAGCTCACCACGGGGGACTAGCGTCACCGGGACCCAGTACTTC. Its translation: CASSPRGTSVTGTQYF.

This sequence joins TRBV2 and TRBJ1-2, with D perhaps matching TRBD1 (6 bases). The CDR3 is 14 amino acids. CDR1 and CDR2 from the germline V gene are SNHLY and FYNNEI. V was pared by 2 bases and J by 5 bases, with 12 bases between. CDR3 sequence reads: CASSEQGRPYGYTF. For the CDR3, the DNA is TGTGCCAGCAGTGAACAGGGGAGACCTTATGGCTACACCTTC.

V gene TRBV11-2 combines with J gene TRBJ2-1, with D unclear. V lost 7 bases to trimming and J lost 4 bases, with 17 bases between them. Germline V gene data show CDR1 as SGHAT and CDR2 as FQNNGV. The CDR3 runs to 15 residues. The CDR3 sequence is CASMKGRLGYNEQFF. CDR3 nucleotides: TGTGCCAGCATGAAGGGAAGGTTGGGGTACAATGAGCAGTTCTTC.

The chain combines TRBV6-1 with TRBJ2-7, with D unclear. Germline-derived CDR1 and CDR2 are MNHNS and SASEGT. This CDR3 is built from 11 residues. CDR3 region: CGVSASYEQYF. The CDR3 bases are TGTGGGGTGAGTGCCTCCTACGAGCAGTACTTC.

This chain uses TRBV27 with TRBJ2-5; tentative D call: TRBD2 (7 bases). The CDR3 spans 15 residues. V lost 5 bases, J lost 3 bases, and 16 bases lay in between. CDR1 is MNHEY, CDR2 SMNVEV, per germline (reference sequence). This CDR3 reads CASSMLGGPKETQYF. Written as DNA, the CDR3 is TGTGCCAGCAGTATGCTGGGGGGGCCAAAAGAGACCCAGTACTTC.

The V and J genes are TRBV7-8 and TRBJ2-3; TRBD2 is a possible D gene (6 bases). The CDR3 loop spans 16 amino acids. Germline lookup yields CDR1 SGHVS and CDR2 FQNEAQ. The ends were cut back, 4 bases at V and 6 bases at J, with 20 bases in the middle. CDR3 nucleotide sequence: TGTGCCAGCAGCTCCTGGCCTGGCGGGATAAAGGATACGCAGTATTTT. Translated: CASSSWPGGIKDTQYF.

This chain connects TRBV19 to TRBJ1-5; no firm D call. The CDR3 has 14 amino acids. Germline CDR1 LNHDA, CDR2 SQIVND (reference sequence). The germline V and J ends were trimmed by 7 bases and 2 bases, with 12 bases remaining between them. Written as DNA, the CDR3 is TGTGCCAGTACCCAAAGCCCGGGCAATCAGCCCCAGCATTTT. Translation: CASTQSPGNQPQHF.

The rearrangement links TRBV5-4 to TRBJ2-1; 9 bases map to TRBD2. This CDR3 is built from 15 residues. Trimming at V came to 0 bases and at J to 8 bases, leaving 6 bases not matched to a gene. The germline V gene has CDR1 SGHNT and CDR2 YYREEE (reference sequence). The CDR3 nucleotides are TGTGCCAGCAGCTTGGTGGCTAGCGGGAAGGATGAGCAGTTCTTC. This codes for CASSLVASGKDEQFF. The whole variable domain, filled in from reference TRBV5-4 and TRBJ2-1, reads ETGVTQSPTHLIKTRGQQVTLRCSSQSGHNTVSWYQQALGQGPQFIFQYYREEENGRGNFPPRFSGLQFPNYSSELNVNALELDDSALYLCASSLVASGKDEQFFGPGTRLTVL.

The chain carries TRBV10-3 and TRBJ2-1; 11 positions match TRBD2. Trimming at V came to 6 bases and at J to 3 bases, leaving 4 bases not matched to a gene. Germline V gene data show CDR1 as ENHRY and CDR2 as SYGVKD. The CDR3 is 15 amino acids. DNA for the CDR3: TGTGCCATCAGGGGGACTAGCGGAGGCTACAATGAGCAGTTCTTC. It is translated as CAIRGTSGGYNEQFF.

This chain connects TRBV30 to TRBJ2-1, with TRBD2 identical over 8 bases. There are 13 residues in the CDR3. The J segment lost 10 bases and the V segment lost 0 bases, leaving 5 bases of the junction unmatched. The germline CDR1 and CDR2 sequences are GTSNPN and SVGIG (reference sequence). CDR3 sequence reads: CAWSVREGGEQFF. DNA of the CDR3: TGTGCCTGGAGTGTCCGGGAGGGTGGGGAGCAGTTCTTC.

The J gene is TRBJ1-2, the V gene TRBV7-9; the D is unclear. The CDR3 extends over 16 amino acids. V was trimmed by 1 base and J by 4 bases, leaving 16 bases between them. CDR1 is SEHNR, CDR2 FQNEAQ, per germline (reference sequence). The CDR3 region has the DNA TGTGCCAGCAGCTTAGGAACGGCAGCGGCTTCCTATGGCTACACCTTC. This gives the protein CASSLGTAAASYGYTF. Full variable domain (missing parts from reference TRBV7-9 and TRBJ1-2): DTGVSQNPRHKITKRGQNVTFRCDPISEHNRLYWYRQTLGQGPEFLTYFQNEAQLEKSRLLSDRFSAERPKGSFSTLEIQRTEQGDSAMYLCASSLGTAAASYGYTFGSGTRLTVV.

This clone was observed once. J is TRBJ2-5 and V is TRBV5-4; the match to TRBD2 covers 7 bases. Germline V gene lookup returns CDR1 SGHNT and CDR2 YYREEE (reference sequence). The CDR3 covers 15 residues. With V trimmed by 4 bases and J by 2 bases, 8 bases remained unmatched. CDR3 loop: CASSPRGTLQETQYF. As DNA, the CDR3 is TGTGCCAGCAGCCCGCGGGGGACTTTACAAGAGACCCAGTACTTC.

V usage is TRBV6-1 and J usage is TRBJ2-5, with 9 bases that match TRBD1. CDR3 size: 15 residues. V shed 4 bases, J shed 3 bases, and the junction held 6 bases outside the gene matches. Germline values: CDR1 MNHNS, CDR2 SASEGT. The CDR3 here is CASSATQGAEETQYF. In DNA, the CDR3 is TGTGCCAGCAGTGCAACACAGGGGGCGGAAGAGACCCAGTACTTC.

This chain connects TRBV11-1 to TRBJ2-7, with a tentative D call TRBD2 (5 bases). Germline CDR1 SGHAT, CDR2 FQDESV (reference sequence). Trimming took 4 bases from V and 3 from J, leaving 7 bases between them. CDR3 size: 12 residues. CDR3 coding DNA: TGTGCCAGCAGCTCCGGGATCTACGAGCAGTACTTC. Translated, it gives CASSSGIYEQYF.